The clone carrying this TCR beta chain showed up many times. With a J-beta primer mix and a sample-barcoded 5' primer, a second PCR ran about 6 to 11 cycles. In TCRdb, the 5' RACE reads were re-called with MiXCR into one record per CDR3 protein. The repertoire holds about 640,000 distinct CDR3 sequences, with approximately 30% as singletons. These data are taken from a study of blood T cells in healthy people across ages. The CDR3 is made up of 15 amino acids. V was shortened by 8 bases and J by 1 base, with 16 bases between the two germline ends. Germline V CDR1 and CDR2: KGHSH, LQKENI. The sample was blood. The receptor's source is a woman of 80 years or more in good health. The chain carries TRBV18 and TRBJ2-3; D possibly matches TRBD1 or TRBD2 (6 bases each). CDR3 bases: TGTGCCAGCAGCCAAGGGGGGACCGGCACAGATACGCAGTATTTT. Its protein product is CASSQGGTGTDTQYF.